These T cell receptor beta chains were read from a single sample in a study of molecular identifiers for immune sequencing clone quantification. TCRdb fed the PCR reads into MiXCR, producing one record per CDR3 protein. The data contain around 480,000 distinct CDR3 sequences, about a fifth of them singletons. Material: naive CD8+ T cells from blood, with Jurkat cell RNA spiked in. These receptors all come from a human donor in good health. Some libraries in this study had Jurkat cell RNA spiked in. The CDR3 runs from the conserved cysteine through the conserved F or W. Each record gives: V gene, J gene, D gene, clone size, CDR3 DNA, CDR3 protein. The D gene is left open where the match is weak. Clone size appears in some rows only: once, few, many, or a class for an expanded clone.

v_call: TRBV19; j_call: TRBJ1-4; d_call: NA; clone_size: few; cdr3_nt: TGTGCCAGTAGTATAATCGGGGGCGTAACTGAAAAACTGTTTTTT; cdr3_aa: CASSIIGGVTEKLFF
v_call: TRBV19; j_call: TRBJ1-5; d_call: NA; clone_size: few; cdr3_nt: TGTGCCAGTAGTCCGGGCAGACCAAATAGCAATCAGCCCCAGCATTTT; cdr3_aa: CASSPGRPNSNQPQHF
v_call: TRBV5-1; j_call: TRBJ2-3; d_call: NA; clone_size: many; cdr3_nt: TGCGCCAGCAGCTTGAGAACCGGGACAACGCTCCTATGGGATACGCAGTATTTT; cdr3_aa: CASSLRTGTTLLWDTQYF
v_call: TRBV3-1; j_call: TRBJ2-3; d_call: NA; clone_size: many; cdr3_nt: TGTGCCAGCAGCCAAGGGGCCAGCCCCACAGATACGCAGTATTTT; cdr3_aa: CASSQGASPTDTQYF
v_call: TRBV6-2/TRBV6-3; j_call: TRBJ1-1; d_call: NA; clone_size: many; cdr3_nt: TGTGCCAGCAGTTACTGGGGGGGCACTGAAGCTTTCTTT; cdr3_aa: CASSYWGGTEAFF
v_call: TRBV12-3/TRBV12-4; j_call: TRBJ1-1; d_call: NA; clone_size: many; cdr3_nt: TGTGCCAGCCGTCGGGTCGGGCCAATCGAAGCTTTCTTT; cdr3_aa: CASRRVGPIEAFF
v_call: TRBV28; j_call: TRBJ2-7; d_call: TRBD1; clone_size: NA; cdr3_nt: TGTGCCAGCAGTTTACGGGACAGGGGAGATCAGTACTTC; cdr3_aa: CASSLRDRGDQYF
v_call: TRBV6-1; j_call: TRBJ2-2; d_call: NA; clone_size: few; cdr3_nt: TGTGCCAGCAGTGAAGCAGGGTCGGGCACCGGGGAGCTGTTTTTT; cdr3_aa: CASSEAGSGTGELFF
v_call: TRBV19; j_call: TRBJ2-7; d_call: NA; clone_size: many; cdr3_nt: TGTGCCAGTAGTATTAGTGAGACAGGAACCTACGAGCAGTACTTC; cdr3_aa: CASSISETGTYEQYF
v_call: TRBV5-1; j_call: TRBJ2-7; d_call: NA; clone_size: many; cdr3_nt: TGCGCCAGCAGCTTGGAATTTGGGGTAGACGAGCAGTACTTC; cdr3_aa: CASSLEFGVDEQYF
v_call: TRBV4-1; j_call: TRBJ1-6; d_call: NA; clone_size: many; cdr3_nt: TGCGCCAGCAACACAGGGAATTCACCCCTCCACTTT; cdr3_aa: CASNTGNSPLHF
v_call: TRBV5-3; j_call: TRBJ2-7; d_call: NA; clone_size: few; cdr3_nt: TGTGCCAGCCCCTCCTACGAGCAGTACTTC; cdr3_aa: CASPSYEQYF
v_call: TRBV15; j_call: TRBJ1-1; d_call: NA; clone_size: NA; cdr3_nt: TGTGCCACCAGCAGACCCCTGGGGGCTAAAACTGAAGCTTTCTTT; cdr3_aa: CATSRPLGAKTEAFF
v_call: TRBV4-2; j_call: TRBJ1-5; d_call: TRBD1; clone_size: many; cdr3_nt: TGTGCCAGCAGCCCGGACAGGTCCGCTCAGCCCCAGCATTTT; cdr3_aa: CASSPDRSAQPQHF
v_call: TRBV30; j_call: TRBJ2-5; d_call: TRBD1; clone_size: many; cdr3_nt: TGTGCCTGGACTACGCGAGGGACAGGGCAAGAGACCCAGTACTTC; cdr3_aa: CAWTTRGTGQETQYF
v_call: TRBV4-3; j_call: TRBJ1-1; d_call: NA; clone_size: few; cdr3_nt: TGCGCCAGCAGCCAAGATCGCGTGGGTACCGGGTCGAACACTGAAGCTTTCTTT; cdr3_aa: CASSQDRVGTGSNTEAFF